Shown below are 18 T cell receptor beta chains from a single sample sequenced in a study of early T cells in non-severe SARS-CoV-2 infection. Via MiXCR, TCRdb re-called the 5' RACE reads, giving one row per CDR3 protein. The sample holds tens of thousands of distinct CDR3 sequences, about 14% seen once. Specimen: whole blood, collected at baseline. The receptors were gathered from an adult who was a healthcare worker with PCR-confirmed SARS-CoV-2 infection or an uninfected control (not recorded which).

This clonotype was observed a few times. The CDR3 region is CSTGGDTQYF. In DNA, the CDR3 is TGCAGCACCGGGGGGGATACGCAGTATTTT. The chain recombines TRBV29-1 with TRBJ2-3, with 7 bases identical to TRBD2. This CDR3 has 10 residues. Looked up from germline, CDR1 is SQVTM and CDR2 is ANQGSEA. J gave up 6 bases and V 8 bases, and 2 bases lay outside the gene matches.

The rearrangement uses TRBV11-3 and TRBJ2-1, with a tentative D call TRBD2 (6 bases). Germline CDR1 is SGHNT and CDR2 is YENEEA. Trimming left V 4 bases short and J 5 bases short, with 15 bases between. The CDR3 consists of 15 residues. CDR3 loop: CASSSRDSPHNEQFF. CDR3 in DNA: TGTGCCAGCAGCTCCCGGGACTCGCCACACAATGAGCAGTTCTTC.

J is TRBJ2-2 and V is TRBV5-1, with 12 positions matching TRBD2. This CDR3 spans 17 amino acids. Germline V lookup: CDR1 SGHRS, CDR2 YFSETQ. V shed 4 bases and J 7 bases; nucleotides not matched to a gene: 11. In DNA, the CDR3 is TGCGCCAGCAGCCGGCGGACTAGCGGGACCGGAGGCGGGGAGCTGTTTTTT. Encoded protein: CASSRRTSGTGGGELFF.

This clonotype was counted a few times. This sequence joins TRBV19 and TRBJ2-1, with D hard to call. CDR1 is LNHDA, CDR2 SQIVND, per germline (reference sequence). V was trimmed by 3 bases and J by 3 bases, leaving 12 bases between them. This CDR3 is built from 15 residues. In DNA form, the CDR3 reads TGTGCCAGTAGTATCACCGCAGAAGTCTACAATGAGCAGTTCTTC. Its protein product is CASSITAEVYNEQFF.

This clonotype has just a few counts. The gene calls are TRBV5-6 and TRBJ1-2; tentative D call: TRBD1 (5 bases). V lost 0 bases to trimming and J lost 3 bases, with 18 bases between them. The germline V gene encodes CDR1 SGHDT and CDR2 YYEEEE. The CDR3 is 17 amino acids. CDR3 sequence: CASSLGPPTGTYYGYTF. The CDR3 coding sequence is TGTGCCAGCAGCTTGGGCCCCCCGACGGGGACCTACTATGGCTACACCTTC. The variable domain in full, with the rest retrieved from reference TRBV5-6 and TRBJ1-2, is DAGVTQSPTHLIKTRGQQVTLRCSPKSGHDTVSWYQQALGQGPQFIFQYYEEEERQRGNFPDRFSGHQFPNYSSELNVNALLLGDSALYLCASSLGPPTGTYYGYTFGSGTRLTVV.

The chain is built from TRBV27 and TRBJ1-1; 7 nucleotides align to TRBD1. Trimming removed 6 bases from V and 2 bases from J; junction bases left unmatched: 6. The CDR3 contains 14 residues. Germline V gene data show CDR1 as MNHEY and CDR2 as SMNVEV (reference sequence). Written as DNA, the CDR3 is TGTGCCAGCAGGGGACAGTCTCTCAACACTGAAGCTTTCTTT. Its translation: CASRGQSLNTEAFF.

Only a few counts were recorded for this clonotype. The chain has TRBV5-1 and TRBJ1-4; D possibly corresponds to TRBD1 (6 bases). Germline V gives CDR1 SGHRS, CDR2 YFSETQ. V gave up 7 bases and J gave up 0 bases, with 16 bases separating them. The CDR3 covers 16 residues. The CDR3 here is CASSASDSSTNEKLFF. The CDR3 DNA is TGCGCCAGCTCGGCATCGGACAGCTCAACTAATGAAAAACTGTTTTTT.

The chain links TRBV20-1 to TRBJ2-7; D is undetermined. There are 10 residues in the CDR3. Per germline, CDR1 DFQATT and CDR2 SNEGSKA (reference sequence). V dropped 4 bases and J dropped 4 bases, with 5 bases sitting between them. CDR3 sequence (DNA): TGCAGTGCTACCGATTACGAGCAGTACTTC. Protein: CSATDYEQYF.

This chain's CDR3 is CAIKGQTSTDTQYF. Written as DNA, the CDR3 is TGTGCCATCAAGGGGCAGACTAGCACAGATACGCAGTATTTT. This rearrangement joins TRBV10-3 to TRBJ2-3; D may be TRBD1 (5 bases). This CDR3 has 14 amino acids. Deletions cut 7 bases from V and 0 bases from J, with 11 bases between. Germline values: CDR1 ENHRY, CDR2 SYGVKD.

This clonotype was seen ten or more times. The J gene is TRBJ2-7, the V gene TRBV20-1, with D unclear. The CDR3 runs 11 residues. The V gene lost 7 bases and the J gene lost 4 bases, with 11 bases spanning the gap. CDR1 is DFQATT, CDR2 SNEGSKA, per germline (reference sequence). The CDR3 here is CSGRGGYEQYF. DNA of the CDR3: TGCAGTGGCAGAGGCGGTTACGAGCAGTACTTC.

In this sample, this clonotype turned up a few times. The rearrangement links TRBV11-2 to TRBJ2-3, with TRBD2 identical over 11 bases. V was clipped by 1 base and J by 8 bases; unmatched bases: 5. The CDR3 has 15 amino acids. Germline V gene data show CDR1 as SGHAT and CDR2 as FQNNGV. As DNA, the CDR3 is TGTGCCAGCAGCTTAGGTAGCGGGAGGGCCGGTACGCAGTATTTT. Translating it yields CASSLGSGRAGTQYF.

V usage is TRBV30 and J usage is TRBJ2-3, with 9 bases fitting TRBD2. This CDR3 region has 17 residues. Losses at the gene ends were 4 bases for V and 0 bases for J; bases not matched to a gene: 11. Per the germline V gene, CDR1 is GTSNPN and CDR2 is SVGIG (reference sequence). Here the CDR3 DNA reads TGTGCCTGGACCCGAGGGGCTAGCGGGGAAAGCACAGATACGCAGTATTTT. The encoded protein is CAWTRGASGESTDTQYF.

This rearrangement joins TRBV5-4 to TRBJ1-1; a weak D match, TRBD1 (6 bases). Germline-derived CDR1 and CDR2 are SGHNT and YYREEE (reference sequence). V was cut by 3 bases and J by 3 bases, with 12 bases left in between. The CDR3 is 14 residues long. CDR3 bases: TGTGCCAGCAGCTCTAGGGACATTGACACTGAAGCTTTCTTT. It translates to CASSSRDIDTEAFF.

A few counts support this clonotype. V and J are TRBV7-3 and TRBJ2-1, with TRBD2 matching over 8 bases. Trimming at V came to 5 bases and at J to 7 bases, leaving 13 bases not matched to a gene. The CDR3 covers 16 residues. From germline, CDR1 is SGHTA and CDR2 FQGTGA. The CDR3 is CASSPGFSGIINEQFF. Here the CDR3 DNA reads TGTGCCAGCAGCCCCGGTTTTAGCGGGATAATAAATGAGCAGTTCTTC. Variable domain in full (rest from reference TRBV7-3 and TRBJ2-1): GAGVSQTPSNKVTEKGKYVELRCDPISGHTALYWYRQSLGQGPEFLIYFQGTGAADDSGLPNDRFFAVRPEGSVSTLKIQRTERGDSAVYLCASSPGFSGIINEQFFGPGTRLTVL.

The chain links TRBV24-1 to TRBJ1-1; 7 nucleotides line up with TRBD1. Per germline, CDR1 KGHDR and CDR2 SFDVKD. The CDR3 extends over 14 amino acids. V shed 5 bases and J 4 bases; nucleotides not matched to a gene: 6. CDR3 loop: CATSGTGAVTEAFF. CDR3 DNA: TGTGCCACCAGTGGAACAGGGGCGGTCACTGAAGCTTTCTTT.

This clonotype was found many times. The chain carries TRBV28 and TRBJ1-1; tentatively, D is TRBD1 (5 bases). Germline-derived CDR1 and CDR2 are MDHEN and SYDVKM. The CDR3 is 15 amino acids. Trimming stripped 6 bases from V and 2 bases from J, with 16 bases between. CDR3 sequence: CASRSWAGLNTEAFF. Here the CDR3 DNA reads TGTGCCAGCAGGTCGTGGGCAGGGCTAAACACTGAAGCTTTCTTT.

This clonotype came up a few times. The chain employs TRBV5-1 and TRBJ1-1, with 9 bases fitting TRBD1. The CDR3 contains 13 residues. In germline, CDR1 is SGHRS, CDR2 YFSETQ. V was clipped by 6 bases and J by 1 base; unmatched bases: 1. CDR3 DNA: TGCGCCAGCAAGGACAGGGGGAACACTGAAGCTTTCTTT. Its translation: CASKDRGNTEAFF.

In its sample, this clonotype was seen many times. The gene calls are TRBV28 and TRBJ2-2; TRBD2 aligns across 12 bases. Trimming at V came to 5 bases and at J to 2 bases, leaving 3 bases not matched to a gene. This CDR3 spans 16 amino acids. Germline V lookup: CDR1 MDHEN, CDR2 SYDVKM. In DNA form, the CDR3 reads TGTGCCAGCAGTCAGGGACTAGCGGGTAACACCGGGGAGCTGTTTTTT. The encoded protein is CASSQGLAGNTGELFF.